Detailed here is one T cell receptor (beta chain). These data come from a study of technical replicates of blood from a few donors. Libraries were prepared by immunoSEQ multiplex PCR; TCRdb keeps only in-frame clonotypes and omits some of them. The repertoire holds around 57,000 clones, 97% seen once, with approximately 0.18% in the top ten. Germline V gene sequence: CDR1 MDHEN, CDR2 SYDVKM. Deletions cut 7 bases from V and 1 base from J, with 21 bases between. The CDR3 length is 17 residues. This sequence was found in a human donor in good health. The V gene is TRBV28, the J gene TRBJ2-3; maybe TRBD2 (6 bases). The sequenced material came from T cells isolated from PBMCs. The CDR3 loop is CASTCVRGRDCTDTQYF. As DNA, the CDR3 is TGTGCCAGCACCTGCGTTAGAGGGCGGGATTGCACAGATACGCAGTATTTT.